This passage covers 15 T cell receptor beta chains from one sample sequenced in a study of blood T cell repertoires in COVID-19. Clones were read by immunoSEQ multiplex PCR, and TCRdb kept only the in-frame ones, dropping some. The sample holds 250,000 or so clones; approximately 84% are singletons and the top ten take about 4%. Sample: peripheral blood. The receptor set was obtained from a man aged 45-65 years with acute or convalescent COVID-19.

The rearrangement joins TRBV5-1 to TRBJ2-1, with 11 nucleotides matching TRBD2. The CDR3 covers 16 residues. V was clipped by 0 bases and J by 9 bases; unmatched bases: 8. Per the germline V gene, CDR1 is SGHRS and CDR2 is YFSETQ. The CDR3 sequence: CASSLGELAGVSEQFF. CDR3 sequence (DNA): TGCGCCAGCAGCTTGGGGGAACTAGCGGGAGTATCTGAGCAGTTCTTC.

The CDR3 nucleotides are TGTGCCAGCAGCTTAGTCTATATGACAGGGGGGAACACCGGGGAGCTGTTTTTT. Translating it yields CASSLVYMTGGNTGELFF. This chain connects TRBV7-2 to TRBJ2-2; 9 nucleotides align to TRBD1. The CDR3 consists of 18 residues. Germline V lookup: CDR1 SGHTA, CDR2 FQGNSA. With V trimmed by 1 base and J by 1 base, 7 bases remained unmatched.

The chain joins TRBV10-2 to TRBJ2-1, with 11 positions matching TRBD2. CDR1 is WSHSY and CDR2 is SAAADI in the germline V gene. J gave up 2 bases and V 3 bases, and 0 bases lay outside the gene matches. This CDR3 is 15 amino acids long. The CDR3 DNA sequence: TGCGCCAGCAGTGAACTAGCGGGAGCCTACAATGAGCAGTTCTTC. Translation gives CASSELAGAYNEQFF.

The chain uses TRBV5-6 and TRBJ1-2; D remains unclear. The CDR3 length is 13 residues. The germline V gene has CDR1 SGHDT and CDR2 YYEEEE. V was clipped by 2 bases and J by 0 bases, with 5 bases between them. The CDR3 reads CASSFESNYGYTF. CDR3 DNA sequence: TGTGCCAGCAGCTTTGAGTCTAACTATGGCTACACCTTC.

The chain has TRBV9 and TRBJ1-2; the D is unclear. Trimming took 0 bases from V and 7 from J, leaving 7 bases between them. The CDR3 sequence is 12 residues long. Germline V gene sequence: CDR1 SGDLS, CDR2 YYNGEE. CDR3 region: CASSVAGTGYTF. The DNA of the CDR3 is TGTGCCAGCAGCGTAGCGGGAACTGGCTACACCTTC.

This clone was seen a handful of times. V usage is TRBV7-8 and J usage is TRBJ2-7; maybe TRBD2 (6 bases). The CDR3 consists of 16 residues. Germline lookup yields CDR1 SGHVS and CDR2 FQNEAQ. V lost 6 bases and J lost 0, with 18 bases in between. For the CDR3, the DNA is TGTGCCAGCAGGCCAATTCGGAGGGGTGACTCCTACGAGCAGTACTTC. As protein: CASRPIRRGDSYEQYF. The full variable domain, its missing parts supplied by reference TRBV7-8 and TRBJ2-7, is GAGVSQSPRYKVAKRGQDVALRCDPISGHVSLFWYQQALGQGPEFLTYFQNEAQLDKSGLPSDRFFAERPEGSVSTLKIQRTQQEDSAVYLCASRPIRRGDSYEQYFGPGTRLTVT.

A word on this clone: Other DNA sequences in this specimen translate into the identical CDR3. The chain combines TRBV5-1 with TRBJ2-7; a weak D match, TRBD1 (5 bases). The germline gives CDR1 SGHRS, CDR2 YFSETQ. The CDR3 runs to 13 residues. The V gene lost 2 bases and the J gene lost 1 base, with 7 bases spanning the gap. CDR3 DNA: TGCGCCAGCAGCTTCCAGGGTTCCTACGAGCAGTACTTC. Translation: CASSFQGSYEQYF.

The chain combines TRBV19 with TRBJ1-2; 10 bases agree with TRBD1. Germline lookup yields CDR1 LNHDA and CDR2 SQIVND (reference sequence). The V segment lost 7 bases and the J segment 8 bases; nucleotides outside the gene matches: 13. The CDR3 is 15 residues long. The CDR3 spells CASTIQGQGFGGYTF. The CDR3 DNA is TGTGCCAGTACCATCCAGGGACAGGGGTTTGGAGGCTACACCTTC.

V and J are TRBV7-2 and TRBJ2-3; D may be TRBD2 (6 bases). The CDR3 consists of 16 residues. The V end lost 2 bases, the J end lost 0 bases, and 12 bases lay between the germline ends. Germline CDR1 and CDR2: SGHTA and FQGNSA. CDR3 nucleotide sequence: TGTGCCAGCAGCTTATTGGGGCTAGCGAGCACAGATACGCAGTATTTT. Translating gives CASSLLGLASTDTQYF. Full variable domain (rest looked up from reference TRBV7-2 and TRBJ2-3): GAGVSQSPSNKVTEKGKDVELRCDPISGHTALYWYRQSLGQGLEFLIYFQGNSAPDKSGLPSDRFSAERTGGSVSTLTIQRTQQEDSAVYLCASSLLGLASTDTQYFGPGTRLTVL.

This chain joins TRBV5-5 and TRBJ2-3; TRBD2 agrees at 7 bases. Germline V gives CDR1 SGHKS, CDR2 YYEKEE (reference sequence). The CDR3 extends over 15 amino acids. The V gene end was trimmed by 0 bases and the J gene end by 0 bases; junction bases not matched to a gene: 1. The CDR3 DNA sequence: TGTGCCAGCAGCTTGGGACTAGCTAGCACAGATACGCAGTATTTT. This gives the protein CASSLGLASTDTQYF.

The CDR3 DNA follows: TGTGCCAGCTCTCCGGGGGAAAATTCACCCCTCCACTTT. This sequence encodes CASSPGENSPLHF. V and J are TRBV18 and TRBJ1-6; D is perhaps TRBD1 (5 bases). Germline lookup yields CDR1 KGHSH and CDR2 LQKENI. Trimming removed 6 bases at V and 7 bases at J, with 10 bases between. The CDR3 loop spans 13 amino acids.

A single count supports this clone. The chain recombines TRBV6-1 with TRBJ2-6, with unresolved D. This CDR3 has 18 amino acids. Germline V CDR1 and CDR2: MNHNS, SASEGT. Trimming took 1 base from V and 0 from J, leaving 13 bases between them. CDR3 nucleotides: TGTGCCAGCAGTGAAGACTCTGAAGCTGCCTCTGGGGCCAACGTCCTGACTTTC. As protein: CASSEDSEAASGANVLTF.

The chain couples TRBV9 to TRBJ1-2; 7 bases line up with TRBD1. CDR3 length equals 18 residues. Unmatched junction bases numbered 18, after V lost 3 bases and J lost 4 bases. Germline V gene sequence: CDR1 SGDLS, CDR2 YYNGEE. This CDR3 reads CASSARTGTDLFLYGYTF. CDR3 nucleotide sequence: TGTGCCAGCAGCGCACGAACCGGGACAGACCTTTTCCTCTATGGCTACACCTTC.

The rearrangement joins TRBV13 to TRBJ1-2; D not resolved. The germline V gene has CDR1 PRHDT and CDR2 FYEKMQ (reference sequence). This CDR3 region has 17 residues. Trimming took off 5 bases at V and 8 bases at J, with 27 bases between the two ends. In nucleotides, the CDR3 is TGTGCCAGCAGCACAAACCTGGGCGATACACACGGGGAGGGCTACACCTTC. It translates to CASSTNLGDTHGEGYTF.

This chain connects TRBV7-3 to TRBJ2-2, with TRBD2 matching 7 bases. This CDR3 is built from 18 residues. V shed 2 bases and J 3 bases; nucleotides not matched to a gene: 12. CDR1 is SGHTA, CDR2 FQGTGA, per germline. In DNA form, the CDR3 reads TGTGCCAGCAGCTTAGAACCGGCTCGCGGGAGAGACACCGGGGAGCTGTTTTTT. This sequence encodes CASSLEPARGRDTGELFF.